The entry that follows covers one T cell receptor (beta chain) sequence. Other nucleotide sequences from this sample produce the same CDR3. These data are taken from a study of cytomegalovirus exposure and HLA in healthy donors. It was with 60 Vbeta and 13 Jbeta primers that the PCR ran. The protocol was immunoSEQ multiplex PCR, while the TCRdb copy is restricted to in-frame clones and leaves out a portion. Among fewer than 140,000 clones, 75% to 85% were seen once, and the ten largest hold more than 1.5%. The CDR3 extends over 19 amino acids. The V end lost 0 bases, the J end lost 2 bases, and 17 bases lay between the germline ends. CDR1 and CDR2 from the germline V gene are LGHNA and YNFKEQ.

The specimen sequenced was PBMCs. The chain joins TRBV4-2 to TRBJ1-6, with no clear D. This receptor was taken from a man over 45 in good health and CMV-seronegative. CDR3 residues: CASSQDTTSTVAYNSPLHF. CDR3 bases: TGTGCCAGCAGCCAAGATACGACAAGTACAGTGGCCTATAATTCACCCCTCCACTTT.